Below are 15 T cell receptor beta chains sequenced from a single sample in a study of cytomegalovirus exposure and HLA in healthy donors (TCRdb year 2017). The receptor library was made with the immunoSEQ multiplex PCR assay. For the multiplex PCR, a mixture combining 60 forward primers for TCR Vbeta segments and 13 reverse primers for TCR Jbeta segments was used. The clones in this table, taken by TCRdb from immuneACCESS, are in-frame only. Not every clone is retained; where verified, under half of the shortfall comes from an unresolved V gene, and the cause of the rest is unknown. The sample includes just under 95,000 clones, with roughly 73% observed a single time. In total, the top ten clones hold approximately 7% of the sample. Material: PBMCs. These receptors were collected from a man aged 45 to 65 in good health and CMV-seropositive.

V is TRBV29-1 and J is TRBJ2-5; 10 bases fit TRBD1. Germline CDR1 reads SQVTM; CDR2 reads ANQGSEA. This CDR3 has 13 residues. V shed 6 bases, J shed 3 bases, and the junction held 4 bases outside the gene matches. The CDR3, as DNA: TGCAGCGTCCGGACAGGGGGAAAAGAGACCCAGTACTTC. This gives the protein CSVRTGGKETQYF.

The CDR3 nucleotides are TGTGCCAGCAGCCGGGTCCCCGAGAAGGGCTACACCTTC. Translating it yields CASSRVPEKGYTF. This chain joins TRBV6-1 and TRBJ1-2; D is undetermined. V lost 6 bases, J lost 8 bases, and 16 bases lay in between. The CDR3 sequence is 13 residues long. Per the germline V gene, CDR1 is MNHNS and CDR2 is SASEGT.

V gene TRBV27 combines with J gene TRBJ1-5; the D is unclear. Per the germline V gene, CDR1 is MNHEY and CDR2 is SMNVEV (reference sequence). The CDR3 is made up of 17 amino acids. The V gene lost 6 bases and the J gene lost 6 bases, with 24 bases spanning the gap. The CDR3 protein is CASSLAYGGSEGQPQHF. As DNA, the CDR3 is TGTGCCAGCAGCCTCGCTTATGGAGGGAGTGAGGGTCAGCCCCAGCATTTT.

The chain carries TRBV18 and TRBJ2-5, with D perhaps TRBD1 (6 bases). This CDR3 is 13 amino acids long. Germline V gene lookup returns CDR1 KGHSH and CDR2 LQKENI. Trimming took off 6 bases at V and 3 bases at J, with 11 bases between the two ends. CDR3 DNA sequence: TGTGCCAGCTCGGACAGTTGGGAAGAGACCCAGTACTTC. Protein sequence: CASSDSWEETQYF.

This sequence joins TRBV19 and TRBJ1-5; D is ambiguous. CDR3 length: 16 residues. Trimming removed 6 bases from V and 7 bases from J, with 22 bases in between. Per the germline V gene, CDR1 is LNHDA and CDR2 is SQIVND (reference sequence). The CDR3, as DNA: TGTGCCAGTAGAACCTTAGGACTTTCCCGGGAACAGCCCCAGCATTTT. Its protein is CASRTLGLSREQPQHF.

The rearrangement joins TRBV7-9 to TRBJ2-5; 9 bases are a match to TRBD1. Germline trimming cut 1 base from V and 11 bases from J; bases unmatched to any gene: 8. Germline V gives CDR1 SEHNR, CDR2 FQNEAQ (reference sequence). The CDR3 loop spans 14 amino acids. CDR3 sequence reads: CASSLGGQGTEQYF. The CDR3 nucleotides read TGTGCCAGCAGCTTAGGGGGACAGGGTACGGAGCAGTACTTC.

This clone was seen only once. The rearrangement links TRBV27 to TRBJ2-1; D is ambiguous. CDR3 length: 15 residues. The V gene lost 8 bases and the J gene lost 0 bases, with 14 bases spanning the gap. The germline V gene encodes CDR1 MNHEY and CDR2 SMNVEV (reference sequence). The CDR3 sequence is CASLPGFPSYNEQFF. DNA for the CDR3: TGTGCCAGCCTCCCGGGTTTTCCCTCCTACAATGAGCAGTTCTTC.

This clone was counted only a few times. The chain links TRBV2 to TRBJ1-3, with 8 nucleotides matching TRBD1. Trimming cost V 2 bases and J 3 bases; bases outside gene matches: 9. Germline lookup yields CDR1 SNHLY and CDR2 FYNNEI. The CDR3 contains 17 residues. CDR3 sequence: CASSEPGQAVDGNTIYF. CDR3 nucleotides: TGTGCCAGCAGTGAACCGGGACAGGCCGTCGATGGAAACACCATATATTTT.

This chain connects TRBV11-1 to TRBJ2-2; the D is unclear. CDR1 is SGHAT and CDR2 is FQDESV in the germline V gene (reference sequence). V lost 3 bases and J lost 0, with 5 bases in between. The CDR3 spans 14 residues. The DNA of the CDR3 is TGTGCCAGCAGCTTCCTCGCGAACACCGGGGAGCTGTTTTTT. This encodes CASSFLANTGELFF.

CDR3 protein: CASSLAARTAGYNSPLHF. In DNA form, the CDR3 reads TGTGCCAGCAGCTTAGCGGCCCGAACGGCCGGCTATAATTCACCCCTCCACTTT. This chain connects TRBV7-3 to TRBJ1-6; D uncertain. The germline V and J ends were trimmed by 2 bases and 3 bases, with 17 bases remaining between them. The CDR3 extends over 18 amino acids. Germline assignment: CDR1 SGHTA and CDR2 FQGTGA.

The rearrangement joins TRBV7-6 to TRBJ1-5; TRBD1 agrees at 11 bases. The germline gives CDR1 SGHVS, CDR2 FNYEAQ. Trimming took 4 bases from V and 6 from J; bases not matched to a gene: 8. This CDR3 spans 16 amino acids. The chain's CDR3 is CASSSEWGTGGQPQHF. CDR3 DNA sequence: TGTGCCAGCAGCTCCGAGTGGGGGACAGGGGGTCAGCCCCAGCATTTT.

The chain joins TRBV30 to TRBJ1-1, with no clear D. The V and J ends lost 2 bases and 5 bases respectively, with 12 bases between them. The germline CDR1 and CDR2 sequences are GTSNPN and SVGIG (reference sequence). CDR3 length: 13 amino acids. The CDR3 here is CAWSRQEATEAFF. The CDR3 region has the DNA TGTGCCTGGAGTAGGCAGGAGGCGACTGAAGCTTTCTTT.

The V gene is TRBV5-1, the J gene TRBJ2-3, with D perhaps TRBD1 (5 bases). V was cut by 0 bases and J by 0 bases, with 11 bases left in between. The CDR3 has 16 amino acids. Germline CDR1 reads SGHRS; CDR2 reads YFSETQ. The CDR3 spells CASSLARGSSTDTQYF. CDR3 DNA sequence: TGCGCCAGCAGCTTGGCTAGGGGATCTAGCACAGATACGCAGTATTTT.

The genes are TRBV4-3 and TRBJ2-3; 9 bases match TRBD1. Germline V gene sequence: CDR1 LGHNA, CDR2 YSLEER. This CDR3 has 14 residues. Trimming took 5 bases from V and 10 from J; bases not matched to a gene: 10. The CDR3 DNA reads as TGCGCCAGCAGCACCTCATGGACAGGGGAAGCGCAGTATTTT. Its protein is CASSTSWTGEAQYF.

The chain carries TRBV9 and TRBJ2-7; 8 bases match TRBD2. V shed 3 bases, J shed 2 bases, and the junction held 7 bases outside the gene matches. CDR3 length: 15 residues. Per the germline V gene, CDR1 is SGDLS and CDR2 is YYNGEE. CDR3: CASSAASGSTYEQYF. CDR3 nucleotides: TGTGCCAGCAGCGCCGCTAGCGGGTCAACCTACGAGCAGTACTTC.